A selection of T cell receptor beta chains follows, all from one sample in a study of blood T cells in healthy people across ages. In TCRdb, the 5' RACE reads were re-called with MiXCR into one record per CDR3 protein. The sample records about 800,000 distinct CDR3 sequences, around 25% being singletons. This sample also appeared in a second study, on T cells of mothers and their children.

Sequencing input: blood. The receptor source for this set is a boy aged 10-17 years in good health. CDR3s include the opening cysteine and the closing phenylalanine or tryptophan. A D gene is named only where the DNA matches it firmly. Clone size appears in some rows only: once, few, many, or a class for an expanded clone.

v_gene	j_gene	d_gene	abundance	CDR3nt	CDR3aa
TRBV4-1	TRBJ2-7	TRBD2	few	TGCGCCAGCAGCCAACTAGGCGGGAGCTCCTACGAGCAGTACTTC	CASSQLGGSSYEQYF
TRBV7-3	TRBJ2-2	.	.	TGTGCCAGTAGCTTAAACCCAACCCTGGAGCTGTTTTTT	CASSLNPTLELFF
TRBV6-1	TRBJ2-5	.	.	TGTGCCAGCAGTGAACAAGGGACCCAGTACTTC	CASSEQGTQYF
TRBV12-3/TRBV12-4	TRBJ2-1	TRBD2	.	TGTGCCAGCAGCAAGAATAGCGGGGCCCCCTACAATGAGCAGTTCTTC	CASSKNSGAPYNEQFF
TRBV7-3	TRBJ2-2	.	.	TGTGCCAGCAGCCCGAGTAACGGGGAGCTGTTTTTT	CASSPSNGELFF
TRBV7-9	TRBJ2-1	.	few	TGTGCCAGCAGCCCGGCGGACAGCAATGAGCAGTTCTTC	CASSPADSNEQFF
TRBV6-6	TRBJ2-1	TRBD2	.	TGTGCCAGCAGTCCAGGAAGCGGGAATCACAATGAGCAGTTCTTC	CASSPGSGNHNEQFF
TRBV27	TRBJ1-2	TRBD1	.	TGTGCCAGCAGCCGACAGGGGGCCCTTTCTGGCTACACCTTC	CASSRQGALSGYTF
TRBV29-1	TRBJ2-6	TRBD1	.	TGCAGCGTGTCAACAGGGGTCGGGGCCAACGTCCTGACTTTC	CSVSTGVGANVLTF
TRBV28	TRBJ2-1	.	.	TGTGCCAGCAGTTTATCACGGGACCTCTACTCCTACAATGAGCAGTTCTTC	CASSLSRDLYSYNEQFF
TRBV12-3/TRBV12-4	TRBJ1-1	.	few	TGTGCCAGCAGTTTTGCGCAGCTGAACACTGAAGCTTTCTTT	CASSFAQLNTEAFF
TRBV30	TRBJ2-7	.	.	TGTGCCTGGAGTGTACTGGCAGGAGTGTCCTACGAGCAGTACTTC	CAWSVLAGVSYEQYF
TRBV20-1	TRBJ2-1	TRBD2	few	TGCAGTGCTAGAGTTAATTCGGGACTAGCGGAGAATGAGCAGTTCTTC	CSARVNSGLAENEQFF
TRBV20-1	TRBJ2-7	TRBD2	few	TGCAGTGCTACACCCATAGCGGGCATCTCCTACGAGCAGTACTTC	CSATPIAGISYEQYF
TRBV18	TRBJ2-5	TRBD1	.	TGTGCCAGCTCACCGCCGGGACAGGTACCAGAGACCCAGTACTTC	CASSPPGQVPETQYF
TRBV5-1	TRBJ2-7	.	few	TGCGCCAGCAGCTTGGCCTTGGCAGGTACCCACGAGCAGTACTTC	CASSLALAGTHEQYF
TRBV20-1	TRBJ2-1	.	.	TGCAGTCGCCGGTCCTACAATGAGCAGTTCTTC	CSRRSYNEQFF
TRBV5-6	TRBJ2-7	.	few	TGTGCCAGCAGCCCCCCCCAGGGGACACGCTCCTACGAGCAGTACTTC	CASSPPQGTRSYEQYF
TRBV6-2/TRBV6-3	TRBJ2-1	TRBD2	.	TGTGCCAGCAGTTACGGCGTTGATAGCGGGAGTGAGCTGTACTTC	CASSYGVDSGSELYF
TRBV27	TRBJ2-4	TRBD1	few	TGTGCCAGCAGAGAGACAGGGTGGGCCAAAAACATTCAGTACTTC	CASRETGWAKNIQYF
TRBV28	TRBJ2-7	.	few	TGTGCCAGCAGTTTAGGGACGGGGTTTTCGAACGAGCAGTACTTC	CASSLGTGFSNEQYF
TRBV29-1	TRBJ1-5	.	.	TGCAGCGTGCAGGCAGGCAAGGGCGGCAATCAGCCCCAGCATTTT	CSVQAGKGGNQPQHF
TRBV12-3/TRBV12-4	TRBJ1-5	TRBD1	few	TGTGCCAGCAGCTTTACAGGGGCCCGGCAGCCCCAGCATTTT	CASSFTGARQPQHF
TRBV4-3	TRBJ2-1	.	.	TGCGCCAGCAGCGAAGACTCCAGGGACAAGTTCTTC	CASSEDSRDKFF
TRBV7-3	TRBJ2-1	TRBD1	.	TGTGCCAGCAGCTCGCACAGGGGTGCGGATGAGCAGTTCTTC	CASSSHRGADEQFF
TRBV6-5	TRBJ1-6	.	.	TGTGCCAGCAGTTACTCGAGTATAGGACAGAAGTCACCCCTCCACTTT	CASSYSSIGQKSPLHF
TRBV28	TRBJ1-2	.	.	TGTGCCAGCAAGGATTCCCGAGGTAAAAACTATGGCTACACCTTC	CASKDSRGKNYGYTF
TRBV12-5	TRBJ2-5	.	few	TGTGCTAGTAAGGGGTTCCTGGAGACCCAGTACTTC	CASKGFLETQYF
TRBV7-8	TRBJ1-4	.	.	TGTGCCAGCAGCCAGGGGTGGAATAATGAAAAACTGTTTTTT	CASSQGWNNEKLFF
TRBV27	TRBJ1-5	.	.	TGTGCCAGCAGTCCCGTCAGGGACATGAATCAGCCCCAGCATTTT	CASSPVRDMNQPQHF
TRBV12-3/TRBV12-4	TRBJ2-1	TRBD1	.	TGTGCCAGCAGTTTTCAGGGGGCCAATGAGCAGTTCTTC	CASSFQGANEQFF
TRBV7-9	TRBJ2-1	.	few	TGTGCCAGCAGCTTACCGGGGGGCCGGTACAATGAGCAGTTCTTC	CASSLPGGRYNEQFF
TRBV7-6	TRBJ1-3	.	.	TGTGCCAGCAGCCCGGCCTTGGGGAACACCATATATTTT	CASSPALGNTIYF
TRBV12-3/TRBV12-4	TRBJ1-1	TRBD1	few	TGTGCCAGCAGTCAAACAAACAGGGGGAACATGAACACTGAAGCTTTCTTT	CASSQTNRGNMNTEAFF
TRBV2	TRBJ2-3	.	.	TGTGCCAGCGAGGCGCAGGAAGCTAGCACAGATACGCAGTATTTT	CASEAQEASTDTQYF
TRBV5-8	TRBJ2-3	TRBD1	.	TGTGCCAGCAGCCCATGGACAGGGGTCTCCCCAGATACGCAGTATTTT	CASSPWTGVSPDTQYF
TRBV27	TRBJ2-7	TRBD1	few	TGTGCCAGCAGTGAGGGACAGCCCTCGACGAAGTACTTC	CASSEGQPSTKYF